This T cell receptor beta chain was sequenced during a study of T-cell reconstitution after alpha-beta-depleted transplantation in children. Construction of the TCRbeta library involved unique molecular identifiers. TCRdb redid the calling of the PCR reads with MiXCR, one entry per CDR3 protein. The sample lists hundreds of thousands of distinct CDR3 sequences; roughly 24% were seen once. The sample here was PBMCs, taken before TCRalphabeta/CD19-depleted stem cell transplant. This TCR derives from a girl aged 2 to 9 with Fanconi anemia, due to receive a stem cell transplant.

CDR3 protein: CASSSHRGVHNEQFF. CDR3 in DNA: TGTGCCAGCAGCTCCCATAGGGGCGTTCACAATGAGCAGTTCTTC. This sequence joins TRBV11-3 and TRBJ2-1; a possible D gene is TRBD1 (5 bases). The germline CDR1 and CDR2 sequences are SGHNT and YENEEA. Trimming took off 4 bases at V and 5 bases at J, with 15 bases between the two ends. CDR3 length: 15 amino acids.